A single sample is the source of the 24 T cell receptor beta chains below, sequenced in a study of T cell responses to AZD1222 COVID-19 vaccine. Sequenced by immunoSEQ multiplex PCR; TCRdb stores in-frame clones only, minus some. The table has about 140,000 clones, about 90% seen once. This material consisted of peripheral blood, taken on day 0 of AZD1222 vaccination. The receptors come from an adult in good health.

This chain uses TRBV27 with TRBJ1-2, with D hard to call. The CDR3 sequence is 12 residues long. The germline V gene encodes CDR1 MNHEY and CDR2 SMNVEV (reference sequence). Trimming removed 5 bases at V and 8 bases at J, with 12 bases between. The CDR3 sequence is CASSPIGGGYTF. The CDR3 region has the DNA TGTGCCAGCAGTCCTATAGGAGGAGGCTACACCTTC.

CDR3 residues: CASSVPPFF. Here the CDR3 DNA reads TGTGCCAGCAGCGTACCCCCGTTCTTC. The chain links TRBV9 to TRBJ2-1; the D is unclear. CDR3 length: 9 residues. The V end was cut by 1 base, the J end by 15 bases, with 5 bases between. CDR1 is SGDLS and CDR2 is YYNGEE in the germline V gene.

The V gene is TRBV28, the J gene TRBJ2-7; perhaps TRBD2 as D (6 bases). This CDR3 region has 12 residues. From germline, CDR1 is MDHEN and CDR2 SYDVKM. The V end lost 5 bases, the J end lost 4 bases, and 9 bases lay between the germline ends. The CDR3 nucleotides read TGTGCCAGCAGTACCGGAGGGTACGAGCAGTACTTC. Encoded protein: CASSTGGYEQYF.

V usage is TRBV4-2 and J usage is TRBJ2-1; 7 bases are a match to TRBD2. The CDR3 has 14 residues. The germline V gene encodes CDR1 LGHNA and CDR2 YNFKEQ. The junction had 4 bases not matched to a gene; V was cut back by 1 base and J by 7 bases. The CDR3: CASSQGGSMNEQFF. CDR3 DNA: TGTGCCAGCAGCCAAGGCGGGAGTATGAATGAGCAGTTCTTC.

This clone was recorded once. The rearrangement uses TRBV7-9 and TRBJ2-1; 7 nucleotides line up with TRBD1. The CDR3 has 15 residues. From germline, CDR1 is SEHNR and CDR2 FQNEAQ (reference sequence). J lost 4 bases, V lost 5 bases, and 8 bases had no gene match. CDR3 amino acids: CASSASGQRYNEQFF. DNA for the CDR3: TGTGCCAGCAGCGCGTCGGGACAGAGATACAATGAGCAGTTCTTC. Full variable domain (rest looked up from reference TRBV7-9 and TRBJ2-1): DTGVSQNPRHKITKRGQNVTFRCDPISEHNRLYWYRQTLGQGPEFLTYFQNEAQLEKSRLLSDRFSAERPKGSFSTLEIQRTEQGDSAMYLCASSASGQRYNEQFFGPGTRLTVL.

The chain employs TRBV9 and TRBJ1-1, with D uncertain. Germline assignment: CDR1 SGDLS and CDR2 YYNGEE. V was cut by 0 bases and J by 5 bases, with 11 bases left in between. The CDR3 has 14 amino acids. The CDR3 nucleotides are TGTGCCAGCAGCGTAGCCCCCAGAGGGACTGAAGCTTTCTTT. Its protein is CASSVAPRGTEAFF.

CDR3 DNA: TGTGCCAGCAGTCCCCCCCGGGGAGAGGCTCAGCCCCAGCATTTT. Its translation is CASSPPRGEAQPQHF. The rearrangement uses TRBV28 and TRBJ1-5; D remains ambiguous. The CDR3 sequence is 15 residues long. Germline assignment: CDR1 MDHEN and CDR2 SYDVKM. V was clipped by 5 bases and J by 6 bases, with 17 bases between them. Supplemented by reference TRBV28 and TRBJ1-5, the full variable domain reads DVKVTQSSRYLVKRTGEKVFLECVQDMDHENMFWYRQDPGLGLRLIYFSYDVKMKEKGDIPEGYSVSREKKERFSLILESASTNQTSMYLCASSPPRGEAQPQHFGDGTRLSIL.

Comments on this clone: Different DNA sequences within this sample yield the same CDR3. V gene TRBV4-3 combines with J gene TRBJ2-1; 7 bases fit TRBD2. The CDR3 consists of 16 residues. Trimming at V came to 0 bases and at J to 3 bases, leaving 5 bases not matched to a gene. Germline V gene sequence: CDR1 LGHNA, CDR2 YSLEER. CDR3 amino acids: CASSQDGASGYNEQFF. CDR3 coding DNA: TGCGCCAGCAGCCAAGACGGGGCTAGCGGCTACAATGAGCAGTTCTTC.

The chain combines TRBV20-1 with TRBJ1-2; 7 positions agree with TRBD1. The V gene end was trimmed by 3 bases and the J gene end by 4 bases; junction bases not matched to a gene: 2. The germline CDR1 and CDR2 sequences are DFQATT and SNEGSKA (reference sequence). The CDR3 has 12 residues. The CDR3 DNA reads TGCAGTGCTAGTGGGGACAGCTATGGCTACACCTTC. It encodes CSASGDSYGYTF.

The chain has TRBV27 and TRBJ1-2; tentative D call: TRBD1 (5 bases). Per the germline V gene, CDR1 is MNHEY and CDR2 is SMNVEV (reference sequence). Trimming removed 5 bases from V and 7 bases from J, with 14 bases in between. This CDR3 has 13 amino acids. The CDR3 bases are TGTGCCAGCAGTCCAAACAGGTTGACTGGCTACACCTTC. The encoded protein is CASSPNRLTGYTF.

The chain recombines TRBV10-3 with TRBJ2-1; D not resolved. V was trimmed by 3 bases and J by 2 bases, leaving 2 bases between them. This CDR3 comprises 12 residues. The germline V gene encodes CDR1 ENHRY and CDR2 SYGVKD. Here the CDR3 DNA reads TGTGCCATCAGTGAACCCTACAATGAGCAGTTCTTC. Protein: CAISEPYNEQFF.

The chain uses TRBV19 and TRBJ2-1; 8 bases match TRBD2. The CDR3 length is 16 residues. The germline V gene encodes CDR1 LNHDA and CDR2 SQIVND (reference sequence). Germline trimming cut 4 bases from V and 3 bases from J; bases unmatched to any gene: 8. Here the CDR3 reads CASSTTGTSIYNEQFF. The CDR3 region has the DNA TGTGCCAGTAGTACAACCGGGACTAGTATCTACAATGAGCAGTTCTTC.

The chain recombines TRBV27 with TRBJ2-5, with no clear D. The CDR3 covers 12 residues. Trimming removed 7 bases at V and 4 bases at J, with 10 bases between. The germline V gene has CDR1 MNHEY and CDR2 SMNVEV (reference sequence). CDR3 nucleotide sequence: TGTGCCAGCAACCACCCGATAGAGACCCAGTACTTC. It translates to CASNHPIETQYF.

The chain employs TRBV10-3 and TRBJ2-7; no clear D gene. This CDR3 spans 11 amino acids. Trimming took off 5 bases at V and 3 bases at J, with 5 bases between the two ends. Germline CDR1 ENHRY, CDR2 SYGVKD. The CDR3 region has the DNA TGTGCCATCAGTCGTGACTACGAGCAGTACTTC. Translation: CAISRDYEQYF.

This clone has only a few counts. This sequence joins TRBV9 and TRBJ1-2; D perhaps matches TRBD1 (6 bases). Germline values: CDR1 SGDLS, CDR2 YYNGEE. Trimming pared 0 bases from V and 4 bases from J, leaving 13 bases between. The CDR3 consists of 15 residues. The CDR3 loop reads CASSVAVGQFYGYTF. CDR3 DNA: TGTGCCAGCAGCGTAGCTGTAGGACAGTTCTATGGCTACACCTTC. The entire variable domain, with the rest obtained from reference TRBV9 and TRBJ1-2, is as follows: DSGVTQTPKHLITATGQRVTLRCSPRSGDLSVYWYQQSLDQGLQFLIQYYNGEERAKGNILERFSAQQFPDLHSELNLSSLELGDSALYFCASSVAVGQFYGYTFGSGTRLTVV.

The chain joins TRBV3-1 (or the pseudogene TRBV3-2) to TRBJ2-1; TRBD2 matches 7 bases. There are 14 residues in the CDR3. J lost 9 bases, V lost 4 bases, and 9 bases had no gene match. The germline V gene encodes CDR1 LGHDT and CDR2 YNNKEL (reference sequence). CDR3 sequence reads: CASSLRTSDGEQFF. In DNA form, the CDR3 reads TGTGCCAGCAGCCTCCGAACTAGCGACGGTGAGCAGTTCTTC.

The chain combines TRBV5-1 with TRBJ1-2, with D possibly being TRBD1 (6 bases). Germline assignment: CDR1 SGHRS and CDR2 YFSETQ. Trimming removed 4 bases from V and 7 bases from J, with 20 bases in between. The CDR3 has 15 residues. The CDR3: CASSAGTGPRGGYTF. The DNA of the CDR3 is TGCGCCAGCAGCGCTGGAACAGGGCCCCGAGGTGGCTACACCTTC.

The V call is TRBV19, the J call TRBJ1-1; no firm D call. The germline V gene encodes CDR1 LNHDA and CDR2 SQIVND (reference sequence). The CDR3 loop spans 15 amino acids. V lost 9 bases, J lost 1 base, and 18 bases lay in between. CDR3 in amino acids: CASISQYPRNTEAFF. Written as DNA, the CDR3 is TGTGCCAGCATATCGCAGTACCCGAGGAACACTGAAGCTTTCTTT.

This clone appeared once. This sequence joins TRBV3-1 (or the pseudogene TRBV3-2) and TRBJ2-5; 12 bases line up with TRBD2. The V segment lost 0 bases and the J segment 4 bases; nucleotides outside the gene matches: 9. Germline CDR1 LGHDT, CDR2 YNNKEL (reference sequence). The CDR3 length is 18 residues. The CDR3 loop is CASSQDMSTSGRGETQYF. CDR3 nucleotide sequence: TGTGCCAGCAGCCAAGATATGTCGACTAGCGGGAGAGGAGAGACCCAGTACTTC.

The rearrangement joins TRBV5-4 to TRBJ2-3; TRBD2 is a possible D gene (7 bases). The CDR3 loop spans 16 amino acids. Trimming cost V 4 bases and J 0 bases, with 15 bases left between them. Germline V CDR1 and CDR2: SGHNT, YYREEE (reference sequence). The CDR3 DNA follows: TGTGCCAGCAGCCACTGGGGGGGGGCCAGCACAGATACGCAGTATTTT. Translating it yields CASSHWGGASTDTQYF. The full variable domain, with the rest looked up from reference TRBV5-4 and TRBJ2-3, is ETGVTQSPTHLIKTRGQQVTLRCSSQSGHNTVSWYQQALGQGPQFIFQYYREEENGRGNFPPRFSGLQFPNYSSELNVNALELDDSALYLCASSHWGGASTDTQYFGPGTRLTVL.

This chain uses TRBV5-1 with TRBJ1-1; 8 positions agree with TRBD1. This CDR3 comprises 12 residues. V shed 4 bases, J shed 5 bases, and the junction held 1 base outside the gene matches. The germline V gene encodes CDR1 SGHRS and CDR2 YFSETQ. The CDR3 coding sequence is TGCGCCAGCAGCACAGGGGGAACTGAAGCTTTCTTT. Its protein is CASSTGGTEAFF.

This clone was seen only once. The rearrangement uses TRBV4-3 and TRBJ2-2; D unclear. V lost 4 bases and J lost 6, with 12 bases in between. There are 14 residues in the CDR3. Per germline, CDR1 LGHNA and CDR2 YSLEER. DNA of the CDR3: TGCGCCAGCAGCCCCTCTTATTTCGCCGGGGAGCTGTTTTTT. Residues: CASSPSYFAGELFF.

This clone was detected only once. The chain joins TRBV27 to TRBJ2-3, with D unresolved. From germline, CDR1 is MNHEY and CDR2 SMNVEV (reference sequence). CDR3 length: 12 amino acids. V was shortened by 6 bases and J by 4 bases, with 8 bases between the two germline ends. The CDR3 coding sequence is TGTGCCAGCAGGAAGACACCAGATACGCAGTATTTT. Encoded protein: CASRKTPDTQYF.

The chain links TRBV28 to TRBJ2-5, with 8 positions matching TRBD2. Germline loops: CDR1 MDHEN, CDR2 SYDVKM. With 5 bases clipped from V and 4 bases from J, the junction kept 9 bases outside the gene matches. This CDR3 has 15 residues. The CDR3 sequence: CASSPRGAGVETQYF. DNA for the CDR3: TGTGCCAGCAGTCCCCGGGGAGCGGGAGTAGAGACCCAGTACTTC.